The 8 T cell receptor beta chains below all came from one sample that was sequenced in a study of cytomegalovirus exposure and HLA in healthy donors. Use of 60 Vbeta and 13 Jbeta primers characterized the PCR. TCRdb's copy holds only in-frame clones and misses some; the assay was immunoSEQ multiplex PCR. This sample has roughly 80,000 clones, with under 80% found just once. Sequencing used PBMCs. All receptors derive from a woman in her forties or fifties in good health and CMV-seropositive.

The rearrangement links TRBV27 to TRBJ1-2; TRBD1 matches 9 bases. Germline loops: CDR1 MNHEY, CDR2 SMNVEV (reference sequence). J gave up 0 bases and V 5 bases, and 4 bases lay outside the gene matches. CDR3 length: 15 residues. CDR3 loop: CASSTRTGANYGYTF. The CDR3 DNA is TGTGCCAGCAGTACCCGGACAGGGGCTAACTATGGCTACACCTTC.

The V and J genes are TRBV7-6 and TRBJ2-3; 7 bases match TRBD1. V shed 4 bases, J shed 2 bases, and the junction held 6 bases outside the gene matches. The CDR3 consists of 15 residues. In germline, CDR1 is SGHVS, CDR2 FNYEAQ. The CDR3 DNA sequence: TGTGCCAGCAGCTCCCGGGACAGCCACACAGATACGCAGTATTTT. This sequence encodes CASSSRDSHTDTQYF.

This sequence joins TRBV2 and TRBJ2-6; 10 bases align to TRBD1. The CDR3 contains 17 residues. Trimming removed 6 bases from V and 4 bases from J; junction bases left unmatched: 9. CDR1 is SNHLY and CDR2 is FYNNEI in the germline V gene. This CDR3 reads CASSTDRGRRGANVLTF. CDR3 DNA: TGTGCCAGCAGCACCGACAGGGGGCGCCGCGGGGCCAACGTCCTGACTTTC.

The V gene is TRBV7-2, the J gene TRBJ2-7; 7 bases map to TRBD2. With 1 base clipped from V and 3 bases from J, the junction kept 12 bases outside the gene matches. This CDR3 is 17 amino acids long. Germline V CDR1 and CDR2: SGHTA, FQGNSA. The CDR3 sequence: CASSLGNGGGPGYEQYF. DNA of the CDR3: TGTGCCAGCAGCTTAGGGAACGGCGGGGGACCGGGCTACGAGCAGTACTTC.

This chain links TRBV5-5 with TRBJ2-5; D unclear. CDR1 SGHKS and CDR2 YYEKEE come from the germline V gene (reference sequence). V gave up 5 bases and J gave up 2 bases, with 19 bases separating them. This CDR3 has 16 amino acids. CDR3 sequence reads: CASRRQDYYDQETQYF. The CDR3, as DNA: TGTGCCAGCAGAAGGCAAGATTACTACGATCAAGAGACCCAGTACTTC. Full variable domain (rest looked up from reference TRBV5-5 and TRBJ2-5): DAGVTQSPTHLIKTRGQQVTLRCSPISGHKSVSWYQQVLGQGPQFIFQYYEKEERGRGNFPDRFSARQFPNYSSELNVNALLLGDSALYLCASRRQDYYDQETQYFGPGTRLLVL.

This clone was found a few times. This chain connects TRBV4-1 to TRBJ2-1; TRBD2 aligns across 8 bases. This CDR3 spans 16 amino acids. CDR1 is MGHRA, CDR2 YSYEKL, per germline. With V trimmed by 1 base and J by 2 bases, 4 bases remained unmatched. The CDR3 here is CASSQGGGGPYNEQFF. CDR3 coding DNA: TGCGCCAGCAGCCAAGGGGGCGGGGGGCCCTACAATGAGCAGTTCTTC.

The genes are TRBV5-6 and TRBJ1-5; TRBD1 matches at 9 bases. The J segment lost 6 bases and the V segment lost 1 base, leaving 5 bases of the junction unmatched. This CDR3 spans 15 amino acids. The V gene's germline CDR1 is SGHDT and CDR2 YYEEEE. CDR3 coding DNA: TGTGCCAGCAGCTTGTCGGGGACAGGGTTTCAGCCCCAGCATTTT. Protein: CASSLSGTGFQPQHF. Full variable domain (missing parts from reference TRBV5-6 and TRBJ1-5): DAGVTQSPTHLIKTRGQQVTLRCSPKSGHDTVSWYQQALGQGPQFIFQYYEEEERQRGNFPDRFSGHQFPNYSSELNVNALLLGDSALYLCASSLSGTGFQPQHFGDGTRLSIL.

The V and J genes are TRBV5-6 and TRBJ1-1; 8 bases line up with TRBD1. V dropped 4 bases and J dropped 10; count of bases not matched to a gene: 9. Germline-derived CDR1 and CDR2 are SGHDT and YYEEEE. The length of the CDR3 is 13 residues. This CDR3 is CASSKGQGITAFF. CDR3 in DNA: TGTGCCAGCAGCAAAGGACAGGGCATCACAGCTTTCTTT.